This T cell receptor beta chain was captured by sequencing in a study of blood T cell repertoires in COVID-19. In the study overall: The analysed material was cDNA or gDNA that came from T cells, B-cell-depleted T cells, or PBMCs.

V shed 6 bases, J shed 5 bases, and the junction held 7 bases outside the gene matches. Germline V gene sequence: CDR1 LNHDA, CDR2 SQIVND (reference sequence). The CDR3 spans 14 residues. Measured with immunoSEQ multiplex PCR; TCRdb has only the in-frame clones, and not every one. The profile covers about 180,000 clones, with roughly four fifths appearing a single time and 7.6% taken by the ten largest. Patients in Seattle were enrolled during active infection, then followed longitudinally. Sequencing used peripheral blood. This TCR was recovered from a woman aged 65 to 85 with COVID-19, enrolled during active disease. The chain carries TRBV19 and TRBJ1-5, with 7 nucleotides matching TRBD1. The CDR3 DNA is TGTGCCAGTAGCGACCGGGACAGAGATCAGCCCCAGCATTTT. This gives the protein CASSDRDRDQPQHF.